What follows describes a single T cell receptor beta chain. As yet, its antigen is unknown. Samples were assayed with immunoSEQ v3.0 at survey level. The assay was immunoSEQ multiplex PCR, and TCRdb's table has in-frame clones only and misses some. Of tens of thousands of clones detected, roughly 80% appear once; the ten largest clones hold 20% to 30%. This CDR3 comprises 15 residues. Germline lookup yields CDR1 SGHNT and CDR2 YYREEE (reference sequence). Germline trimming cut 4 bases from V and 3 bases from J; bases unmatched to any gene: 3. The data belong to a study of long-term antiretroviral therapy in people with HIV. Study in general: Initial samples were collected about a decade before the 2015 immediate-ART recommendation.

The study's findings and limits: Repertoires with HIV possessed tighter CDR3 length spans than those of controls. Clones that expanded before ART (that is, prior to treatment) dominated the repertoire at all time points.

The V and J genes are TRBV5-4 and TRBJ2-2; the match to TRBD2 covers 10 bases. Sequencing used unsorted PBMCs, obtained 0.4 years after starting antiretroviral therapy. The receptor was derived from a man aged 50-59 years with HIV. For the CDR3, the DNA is TGTGCCAGCAGCCCTACTAGCGGGGACACCGGGGAGCTGTTTTTT. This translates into CASSPTSGDTGELFF.